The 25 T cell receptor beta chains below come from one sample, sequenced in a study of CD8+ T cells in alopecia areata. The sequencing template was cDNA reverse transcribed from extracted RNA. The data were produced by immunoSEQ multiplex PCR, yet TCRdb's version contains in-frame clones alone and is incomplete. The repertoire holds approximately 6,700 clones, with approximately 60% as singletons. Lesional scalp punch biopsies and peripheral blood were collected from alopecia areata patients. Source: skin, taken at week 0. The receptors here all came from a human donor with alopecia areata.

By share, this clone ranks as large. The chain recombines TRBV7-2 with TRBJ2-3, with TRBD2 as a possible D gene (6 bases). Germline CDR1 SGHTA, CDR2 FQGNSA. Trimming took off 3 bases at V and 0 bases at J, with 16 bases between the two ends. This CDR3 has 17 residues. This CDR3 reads CASSLGGTGLSTDTQYF. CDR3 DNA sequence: TGTGCCAGCAGCTTGGGCGGGACTGGACTTAGCACAGATACGCAGTATTTT.

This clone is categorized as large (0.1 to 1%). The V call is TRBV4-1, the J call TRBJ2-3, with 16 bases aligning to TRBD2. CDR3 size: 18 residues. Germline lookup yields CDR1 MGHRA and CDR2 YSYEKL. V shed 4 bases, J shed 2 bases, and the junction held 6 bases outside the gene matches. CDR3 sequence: CASSPPGLAGGPTDTQYF. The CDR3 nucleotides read TGCGCCAGCAGCCCTCCGGGACTAGCGGGGGGGCCCACAGATACGCAGTATTTT.

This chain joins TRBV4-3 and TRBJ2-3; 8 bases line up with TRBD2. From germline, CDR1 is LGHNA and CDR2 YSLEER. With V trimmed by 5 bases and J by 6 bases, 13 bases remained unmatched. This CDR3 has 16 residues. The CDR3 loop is CASSGPGGPSRDTQYF. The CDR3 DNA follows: TGCGCCAGCAGCGGACCGGGGGGGCCGAGTAGGGATACGCAGTATTTT.

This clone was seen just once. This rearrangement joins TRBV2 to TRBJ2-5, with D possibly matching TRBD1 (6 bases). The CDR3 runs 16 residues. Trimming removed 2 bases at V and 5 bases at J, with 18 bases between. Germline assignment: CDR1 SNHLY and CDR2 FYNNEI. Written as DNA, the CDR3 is TGTGCCAGCAGTGAACAGGGGCGCGGGCTCCAGGAGACCCAGTACTTC. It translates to CASSEQGRGLQETQYF.

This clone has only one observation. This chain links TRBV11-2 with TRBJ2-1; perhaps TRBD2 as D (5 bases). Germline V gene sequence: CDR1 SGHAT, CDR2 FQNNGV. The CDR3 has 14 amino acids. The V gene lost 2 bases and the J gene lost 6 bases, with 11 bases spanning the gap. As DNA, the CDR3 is TGTGCCAGCAGCTTAAGCGGTGGCCTCAATGAGCAGTTCTTC. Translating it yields CASSLSGGLNEQFF. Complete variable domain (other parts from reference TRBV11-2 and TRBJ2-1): EAGVAQSPRYKIIEKRQSVAFWCNPISGHATLYWYQQILGQGPKLLIQFQNNGVVDDSQLPKDRFSAERLKGVDSTLKIQPAKLEDSAVYLCASSLSGGLNEQFFGPGTRLTVL.

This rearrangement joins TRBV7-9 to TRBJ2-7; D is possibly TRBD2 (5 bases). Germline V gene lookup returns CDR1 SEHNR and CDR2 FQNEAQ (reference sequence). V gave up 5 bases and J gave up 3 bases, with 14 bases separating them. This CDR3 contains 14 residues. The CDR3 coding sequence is TGTGCCAGCAGCCCCGGGAATCGACTCTACGAGCAGTACTTC. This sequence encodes CASSPGNRLYEQYF. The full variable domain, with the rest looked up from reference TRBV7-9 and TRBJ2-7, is DTGVSQNPRHKITKRGQNVTFRCDPISEHNRLYWYRQTLGQGPEFLTYFQNEAQLEKSRLLSDRFSAERPKGSFSTLEIQRTEQGDSAMYLCASSPGNRLYEQYFGPGTRLTVT.

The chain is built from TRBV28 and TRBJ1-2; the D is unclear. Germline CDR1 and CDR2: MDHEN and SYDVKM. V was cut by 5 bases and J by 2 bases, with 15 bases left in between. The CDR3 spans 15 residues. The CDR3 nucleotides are TGTGCCAGCAGTACAGTGTTGGTCCGAAACTATGGCTACACCTTC. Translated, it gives CASSTVLVRNYGYTF.

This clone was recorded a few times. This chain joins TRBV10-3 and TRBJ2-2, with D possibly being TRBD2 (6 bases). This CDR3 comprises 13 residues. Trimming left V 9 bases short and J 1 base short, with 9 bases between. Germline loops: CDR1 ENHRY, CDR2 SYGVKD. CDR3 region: CAIEGLNTGELFF. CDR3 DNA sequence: TGTGCCATTGAGGGACTGAACACCGGGGAGCTGTTTTTT.

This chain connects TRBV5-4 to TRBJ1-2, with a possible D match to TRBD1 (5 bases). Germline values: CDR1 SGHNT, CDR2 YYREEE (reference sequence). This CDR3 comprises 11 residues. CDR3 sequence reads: CVTGQPYGYTF. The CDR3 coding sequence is TGTGTCACGGGGCAGCCCTATGGCTACACCTTC.

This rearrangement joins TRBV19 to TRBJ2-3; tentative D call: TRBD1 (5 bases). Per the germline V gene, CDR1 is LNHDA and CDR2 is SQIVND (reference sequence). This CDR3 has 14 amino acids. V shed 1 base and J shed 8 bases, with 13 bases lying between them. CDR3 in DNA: TGTGCCAGTAGTATAGGGCCCCTAGGGGCTACGCAGTATTTT. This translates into CASSIGPLGATQYF.

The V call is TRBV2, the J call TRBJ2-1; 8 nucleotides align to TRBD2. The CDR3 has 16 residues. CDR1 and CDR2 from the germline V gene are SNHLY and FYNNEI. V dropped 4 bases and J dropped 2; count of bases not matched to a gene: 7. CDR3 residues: CASSASGGLPYNEQFF. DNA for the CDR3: TGTGCCAGCAGTGCCAGCGGGGGTCTACCCTACAATGAGCAGTTCTTC.

Here the CDR3 reads CSVGDRVDGYTF. For the CDR3, the DNA is TGCAGCGTTGGAGACAGGGTTGATGGCTACACCTTC. This sequence joins TRBV29-1 and TRBJ1-2, with TRBD1 identical over 7 bases. V gave up 4 bases and J gave up 6 bases; unmatched junction bases: 5. This CDR3 has 12 amino acids. Germline V lookup: CDR1 SQVTM, CDR2 ANQGSEA.

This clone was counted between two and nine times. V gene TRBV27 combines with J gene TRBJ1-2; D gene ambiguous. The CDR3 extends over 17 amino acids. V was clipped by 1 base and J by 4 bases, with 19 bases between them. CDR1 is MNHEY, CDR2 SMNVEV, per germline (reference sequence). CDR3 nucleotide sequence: TGTGCCAGCAGTTTATGGCCAGATCCTTACCCCTTCTATGGCTACACCTTC. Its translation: CASSLWPDPYPFYGYTF.

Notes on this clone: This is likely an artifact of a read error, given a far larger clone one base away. The CDR3 bases are TGTGCCATCAGTGATCAGCGGGGCTGGGAGCAGTTCTTC. Amino acids: CAISDQRGWEQFF. The gene calls are TRBV10-3 and TRBJ2-1, with 7 bases identical to TRBD2. The CDR3 has 13 residues. V gave up 3 bases and J gave up 10 bases; unmatched junction bases: 6. Germline-derived CDR1 and CDR2 are ENHRY and SYGVKD.

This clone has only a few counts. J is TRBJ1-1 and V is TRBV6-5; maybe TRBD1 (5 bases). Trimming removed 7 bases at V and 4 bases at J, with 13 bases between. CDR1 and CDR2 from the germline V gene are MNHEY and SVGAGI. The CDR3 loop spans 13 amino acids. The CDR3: CASMKFQGTEAFF. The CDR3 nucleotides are TGTGCCAGCATGAAGTTCCAGGGCACTGAAGCTTTCTTT.

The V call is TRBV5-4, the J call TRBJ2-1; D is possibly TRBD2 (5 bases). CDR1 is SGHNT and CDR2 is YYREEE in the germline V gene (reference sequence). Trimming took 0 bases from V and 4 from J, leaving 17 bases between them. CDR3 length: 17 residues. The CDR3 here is CASSLARSRVKYNEQFF. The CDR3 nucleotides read TGTGCCAGCAGCTTGGCCAGATCGCGGGTTAAATACAATGAGCAGTTCTTC.

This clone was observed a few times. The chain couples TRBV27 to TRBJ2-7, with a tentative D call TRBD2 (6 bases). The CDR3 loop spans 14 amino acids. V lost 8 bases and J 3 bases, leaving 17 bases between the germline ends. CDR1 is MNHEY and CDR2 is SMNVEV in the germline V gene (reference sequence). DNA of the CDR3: TGTGCCAGCGGTTATAGCGGAACTTTCTACGAGCAGTACTTC. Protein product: CASGYSGTFYEQYF.

The CDR3 coding sequence is TGTGCCAGCAGCCTTCCCTTGAATGAGCAGTTCTTC. Encoded protein: CASSLPLNEQFF. V is TRBV7-2 and J is TRBJ2-1; no firm D call. Trimming pared 5 bases from V and 7 bases from J, leaving 9 bases between. CDR3 length: 12 amino acids. Germline CDR1 and CDR2: SGHTA and FQGNSA.

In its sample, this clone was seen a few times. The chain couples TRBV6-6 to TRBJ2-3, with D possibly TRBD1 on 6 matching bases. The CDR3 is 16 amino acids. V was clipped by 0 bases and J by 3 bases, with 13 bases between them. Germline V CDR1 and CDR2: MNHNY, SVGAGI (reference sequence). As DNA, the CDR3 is TGTGCCAGCAGTTACTCTAAACAGGGTGGAACAGATACGCAGTATTTT. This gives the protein CASSYSKQGGTDTQYF.

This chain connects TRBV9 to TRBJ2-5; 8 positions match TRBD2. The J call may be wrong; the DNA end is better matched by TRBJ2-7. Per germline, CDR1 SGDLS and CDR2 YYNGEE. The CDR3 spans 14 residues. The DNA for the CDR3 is TGTGCCAGCAGCGTCCGGGAGGGTTCCTACGAGCAGTACTTC. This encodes CASSVREGSYEQYF.

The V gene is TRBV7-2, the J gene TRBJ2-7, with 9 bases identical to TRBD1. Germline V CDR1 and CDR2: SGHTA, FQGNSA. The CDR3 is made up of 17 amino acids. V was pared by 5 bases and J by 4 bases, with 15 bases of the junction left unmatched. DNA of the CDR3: TGTGCCAGCAGCCCCCCCTTAGGGACAGGGCCTGATTACGAGCAGTACTTC. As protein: CASSPPLGTGPDYEQYF.

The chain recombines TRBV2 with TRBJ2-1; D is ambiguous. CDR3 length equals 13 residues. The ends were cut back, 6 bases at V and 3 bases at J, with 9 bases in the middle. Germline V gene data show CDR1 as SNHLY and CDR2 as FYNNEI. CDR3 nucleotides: TGTGCCAGCAGGACTGTTGACTACAATGAGCAGTTCTTC. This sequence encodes CASRTVDYNEQFF.

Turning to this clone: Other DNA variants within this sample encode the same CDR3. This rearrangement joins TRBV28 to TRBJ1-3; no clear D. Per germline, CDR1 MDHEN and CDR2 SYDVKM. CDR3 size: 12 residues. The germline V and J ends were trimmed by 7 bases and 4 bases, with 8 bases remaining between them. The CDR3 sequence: CASNDRGNTIYF. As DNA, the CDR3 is TGTGCCAGCAACGACCGGGGAAACACCATATATTTT. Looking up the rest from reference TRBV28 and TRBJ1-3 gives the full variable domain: DVKVTQSSRYLVKRTGEKVFLECVQDMDHENMFWYRQDPGLGLRLIYFSYDVKMKEKGDIPEGYSVSREKKERFSLILESASTNQTSMYLCASNDRGNTIYFGEGSWLTVV.

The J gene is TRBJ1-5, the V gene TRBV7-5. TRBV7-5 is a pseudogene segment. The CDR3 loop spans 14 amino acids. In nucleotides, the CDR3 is TGTGCCAGCAGTCGGGGGTTGGGCAATCAGCCCCAGCATTTT. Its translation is CASSRGLGNQPQHF.

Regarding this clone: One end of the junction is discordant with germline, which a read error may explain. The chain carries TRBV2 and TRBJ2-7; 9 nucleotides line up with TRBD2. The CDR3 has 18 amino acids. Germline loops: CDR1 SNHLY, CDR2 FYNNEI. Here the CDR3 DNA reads TGTGCCAGCATGCCCCCAAGTCGCGGGGGGGTAAGCTCCTACGGGCAGTACTTC. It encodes CASMPPSRGGVSSYGQYF.